The 31 T cell receptor beta chains presented below share a single source sample, sequenced in a study of T cell responses to AZD1222 COVID-19 vaccine (dated by TCRdb to the early 2020s). Libraries were made using the immunoSEQ multiplex PCR assay. Not all clones reach the TCRdb copy of this immuneACCESS table, which keeps in-frame sequences only. Checked studies attribute under half of the gap to unresolved V genes and leave the rest unexplained. This sample gives approximately 61,000 clones in total; roughly four fifths of them show up just once. The leading ten clones occupy about 27% of the sample. Taken with the paper, the label for time point translates to: about 28 days (+/-7) after the second vaccine dose. The sample was peripheral blood, taken 28 days after the second AZD1222 dose. All receptors come from an adult who received the AZD1222 COVID-19 vaccine.

V gene TRBV2 combines with J gene TRBJ1-4; D remains unclear. CDR3 length equals 15 residues. Germline V gene lookup returns CDR1 SNHLY and CDR2 FYNNEI. Deletions cut 6 bases from V and 0 bases from J, with 11 bases between. The DNA for the CDR3 is TGTGCCAGCAGGGCAGAGATTGCAACTAATGAAAAACTGTTTTTT. It is translated as CASRAEIATNEKLFF. Using reference TRBV2 and TRBJ1-4 for the parts outside the CDR3, the full variable domain is EPEVTQTPSHQVTQMGQEVILRCVPISNHLYFYWYRQILGQKVEFLVSFYNNEISEKSEIFDDQFSVERPDGSNFTLKIRSTKLEDSAMYFCASRAEIATNEKLFFGSGTQLSVL.

V gene TRBV12-3 or TRBV12-4 combines with J gene TRBJ2-5, with no clear D. The CDR3 has 13 residues. V dropped 6 bases and J dropped 2 bases, with 10 bases sitting between them. The CDR3 nucleotides are TGTGCCAGCAGAAGGTCCCTACAAGAGACCCAGTACTTC. Translation: CASRRSLQETQYF.

This clone came up once. The chain joins TRBV5-5 to TRBJ2-3; 8 bases agree with TRBD2. Germline trimming cut 0 bases from V and 6 bases from J; bases unmatched to any gene: 6. The V gene's germline CDR1 is SGHKS and CDR2 YYEKEE (reference sequence). The CDR3 consists of 15 residues. Written as DNA, the CDR3 is TGTGCCAGCAGCTTGGTTGGTAGCGGGGCCGATACGCAGTATTTT. Encoded protein: CASSLVGSGADTQYF.

The J gene is TRBJ2-7, the V gene TRBV27; D might be TRBD2 (6 bases). This CDR3 spans 13 amino acids. Looked up from germline, CDR1 is MNHEY and CDR2 is SMNVEV (reference sequence). V was trimmed by 4 bases and J by 3 bases, leaving 10 bases between them. The CDR3 nucleotides are TGTGCCAGCAGTTGGGACGGGAGCTACGAGCAGTACTTC. Protein sequence: CASSWDGSYEQYF.

The chain has TRBV7-2 and TRBJ2-7; the D call may be TRBD1 or TRBD2 (6 bases each). Germline assignment: CDR1 SGHTA and CDR2 FQGNSA. Trimming stripped 4 bases from V and 1 base from J, with 14 bases between. There are 15 residues in the CDR3. The CDR3: CASSSQGGYSYEQYF. The CDR3 region has the DNA TGTGCCAGCAGCTCACAGGGAGGCTATTCCTACGAGCAGTACTTC.

The chain employs TRBV19 and TRBJ1-1; D ambiguous. Per germline, CDR1 LNHDA and CDR2 SQIVND (reference sequence). The CDR3 length is 12 residues. V gave up 5 bases and J gave up 5 bases, with 9 bases separating them. Here the CDR3 reads CASSSLGTEAFF. The CDR3 DNA follows: TGTGCCAGTAGTTCCCTTGGGACTGAAGCTTTCTTT.

This chain joins TRBV30 and TRBJ1-5, with 11 bases aligning to TRBD1. Germline V lookup: CDR1 GTSNPN, CDR2 SVGIG (reference sequence). The CDR3 sequence is 15 residues long. With 2 bases clipped from V and 1 base from J, the junction kept 1 base outside the gene matches. CDR3 region: CAWSRDRGSNQPQHF. The CDR3 nucleotides are TGTGCCTGGAGTAGGGACAGGGGGAGCAATCAGCCCCAGCATTTT.

The chain recombines TRBV30 with TRBJ1-6; TRBD1 might be the D (5 bases). This CDR3 region has 13 residues. V lost 4 bases and J lost 9, with 13 bases in between. Germline V lookup: CDR1 GTSNPN, CDR2 SVGIG (reference sequence). The chain's CDR3 is CAWNQGGTSPLHF. The CDR3 bases are TGTGCCTGGAATCAGGGAGGTACTTCACCCCTCCACTTT.

This chain uses TRBV29-1 with TRBJ2-7; weak D call: TRBD2 (5 bases). The CDR3 runs 11 residues. Germline V gene data show CDR1 as SQVTM and CDR2 as ANQGSEA. V lost 7 bases to trimming and J lost 3 bases, with 10 bases between them. CDR3 residues: CSASGIYEQYF. CDR3 sequence (DNA): TGCAGCGCCTCGGGGATCTACGAGCAGTACTTC.

This chain joins TRBV6-4 and TRBJ2-1, with TRBD2 identical over 7 bases. The germline CDR1 and CDR2 sequences are MRHNA and SNTAGT. The CDR3 has 13 amino acids. The V gene end was trimmed by 3 bases and the J gene end by 5 bases; junction bases not matched to a gene: 1. The CDR3: CASSERENNEQFF. The CDR3, as DNA: TGTGCCAGCAGTGAGCGGGAGAACAATGAGCAGTTCTTC.

J is TRBJ2-7 and V is TRBV12-2. TRBV12-2 is reported as a pseudogene. This CDR3 is built from 16 residues. The CDR3 DNA reads TGTGCAAGTCGCCCAACCATGGGGACCCAGGACTACGAGCAGTACTTC. Encoded protein: CASRPTMGTQDYEQYF.

V and J are TRBV27 and TRBJ2-3; tentatively, D is TRBD2 (5 bases). CDR1 and CDR2 (germline): MNHEY, SMNVEV (reference sequence). Trimming removed 5 bases from V and 3 bases from J, with 15 bases in between. This CDR3 is 15 amino acids long. CDR3 amino acids: CASSARGLATDTQYF. The CDR3 DNA reads as TGTGCCAGCAGTGCGAGAGGGTTGGCGACAGATACGCAGTATTTT.

The chain recombines TRBV7-9 with TRBJ2-7; TRBD2 matches at 7 bases. From germline, CDR1 is SEHNR and CDR2 FQNEAQ (reference sequence). This CDR3 comprises 14 residues. J gave up 6 bases and V 5 bases, and 10 bases lay outside the gene matches. CDR3 DNA: TGTGCCAGCAGCCAAGGGCGGGAGCAAGGCGAGCAGTACTTC. It codes for CASSQGREQGEQYF.

The chain employs TRBV9 and TRBJ2-7, with 8 nucleotides matching TRBD2. J gave up 2 bases and V 4 bases, and 11 bases lay outside the gene matches. The CDR3 consists of 16 residues. Germline-derived CDR1 and CDR2 are SGDLS and YYNGEE. CDR3 sequence: CASSPRGAGDPYEQYF. The CDR3 DNA reads as TGTGCCAGCAGCCCCCGGGGAGCGGGGGACCCCTACGAGCAGTACTTC.

This clone occurred many times. The chain joins TRBV5-8 to TRBJ2-7; the D is unclear. The germline V gene encodes CDR1 SGHTS and CDR2 YDEGEE. The CDR3 covers 11 residues. V was trimmed by 2 bases and J by 2 bases, leaving 2 bases between them. The DNA for the CDR3 is TGTGCCAGCAGCTTAGCCTACGAGCAGTACTTC. As protein: CASSLAYEQYF.

This chain joins TRBV30 and TRBJ1-2; perhaps TRBD1 as D (6 bases). Trimming took off 0 bases at V and 5 bases at J, with 13 bases between the two ends. In germline, CDR1 is GTSNPN, CDR2 SVGIG (reference sequence). This CDR3 spans 14 amino acids. The CDR3 DNA sequence: TGTGCCTGGAGTGTACTCAGGGGTTCATATGGCTACACCTTC. It yields the protein CAWSVLRGSYGYTF.

The V call is TRBV5-4, the J call TRBJ2-3; the match to TRBD2 covers 8 bases. Germline CDR1 SGHNT, CDR2 YYREEE (reference sequence). V was clipped by 4 bases and J by 5 bases; unmatched bases: 6. CDR3 length: 14 residues. The CDR3 nucleotides read TGTGCCAGCAGCGTAGGGACTAGGGTAGATACGCAGTATTTT. It specifies CASSVGTRVDTQYF.

The J gene is TRBJ1-5, the V gene TRBV20-1, with 7 bases lining up with TRBD1. V gave up 3 bases and J gave up 3 bases; unmatched junction bases: 11. CDR3 length equals 16 residues. CDR1 is DFQATT, CDR2 SNEGSKA, per germline (reference sequence). CDR3 sequence: CSASRSGTDYNQPQHF. The CDR3 DNA reads TGCAGTGCTAGTCGGTCCGGGACAGACTACAATCAGCCCCAGCATTTT.

A few counts support this clone. The J gene is TRBJ1-5, the V gene TRBV9; D is ambiguous. The CDR3 has 14 residues. The germline V gene encodes CDR1 SGDLS and CDR2 YYNGEE. The ends were cut back, 3 bases at V and 5 bases at J, with 12 bases in the middle. In DNA form, the CDR3 reads TGTGCCAGCAGCGGGGGATTTTTGGATCAGCCCCAGCATTTT. Its translation: CASSGGFLDQPQHF.

The chain links TRBV7-2 to TRBJ2-7, with D possibly TRBD2 on 6 matching bases. The CDR3 contains 14 residues. Germline V CDR1 and CDR2: SGHTA, FQGNSA. The ends were cut back, 5 bases at V and 2 bases at J, with 13 bases in the middle. CDR3 sequence: CASSKDYYTYEQYF. The CDR3 DNA is TGTGCCAGCAGCAAGGACTACTATACCTACGAGCAGTACTTC.

This clone was picked up a small number of times. The rearrangement uses TRBV6-4 and TRBJ2-3; D possibly corresponds to TRBD1 (6 bases). Germline V gene sequence: CDR1 MRHNA, CDR2 SNTAGT. The V gene lost 4 bases and the J gene lost 0 bases, with 8 bases spanning the gap. The CDR3 covers 14 residues. CDR3 region: CASSGGQSTDTQYF. The CDR3, as DNA: TGTGCCAGCAGTGGGGGACAAAGCACAGATACGCAGTATTTT.

This clone came up once. This rearrangement joins TRBV7-9 to TRBJ1-2; D is undetermined. The CDR3 is made up of 14 amino acids. Germline V lookup: CDR1 SEHNR, CDR2 FQNEAQ (reference sequence). The V and J ends lost 1 base and 4 bases respectively, with 10 bases between them. CDR3 region: CASSLDSYGYGYTF. The CDR3, as DNA: TGTGCCAGCAGCTTAGACAGCTACGGCTATGGCTACACCTTC.

This clone was recorded a few times. This chain connects TRBV5-1 to TRBJ2-7; D not certain. Per the germline V gene, CDR1 is SGHRS and CDR2 is YFSETQ. Trimming pared 4 bases from V and 3 bases from J, leaving 8 bases between. This CDR3 contains 12 residues. CDR3 in amino acids: CASSKDLYEQYF. The CDR3 DNA reads TGCGCCAGCAGCAAGGACCTCTACGAGCAGTACTTC.

Only a few counts were recorded for this clone. The CDR3 bases are TGCGCCAGCAGCTTGGTGGGGGAGGGGATCGATGAGCAGTTCTTC. This codes for CASSLVGEGIDEQFF. J is TRBJ2-1 and V is TRBV5-1; 7 nucleotides match TRBD2. V was pared by 0 bases and J by 8 bases, with 8 bases of the junction left unmatched. The CDR3 consists of 15 residues. Germline V gene data show CDR1 as SGHRS and CDR2 as YFSETQ.

The chain uses TRBV11-1 and TRBJ1-1; possible D gene TRBD1, 5 bases. The germline V gene encodes CDR1 SGHAT and CDR2 FQDESV (reference sequence). The length of the CDR3 is 13 residues. V was pared by 8 bases and J by 6 bases, with 16 bases between. The CDR3 is CASATGTMAEAFF. CDR3 nucleotide sequence: TGTGCCAGCGCAACCGGGACTATGGCTGAAGCTTTCTTT. Full variable domain (remainder filled in from reference TRBV11-1 and TRBJ1-1): EAEVAQSPRYKITEKSQAVAFWCDPISGHATLYWYRQILGQGPELLVQFQDESVVDDSQLPKDRFSAERLKGVDSTLKIQPAELGDSAMYLCASATGTMAEAFFGQGTRLTVV.

The chain carries TRBV28 and TRBJ1-1, with D possibly TRBD1 on 5 matching bases. CDR1 is MDHEN and CDR2 is SYDVKM in the germline V gene. CDR3 size: 10 residues. V was cut by 6 bases and J by 11 bases, with 10 bases left in between. The CDR3 coding sequence is TGTGCCAGCAGCGGGGCCCCGGCTTTCTTT. It specifies CASSGAPAFF.

V is TRBV28 and J is TRBJ1-5; TRBD1 might be the D (5 bases). V lost 11 bases and J lost 0, with 20 bases in between. This CDR3 is 16 amino acids long. CDR1 and CDR2 (germline): MDHEN, SYDVKM. The CDR3 loop is CAGGDGGWSSNQPQHF. CDR3 bases: TGTGCCGGAGGGGACGGGGGGTGGAGTAGCAATCAGCCCCAGCATTTT.

This clone showed up just once. This chain links TRBV28 with TRBJ2-7, with 7 bases identical to TRBD2. Germline V gene data show CDR1 as MDHEN and CDR2 as SYDVKM. Trimming took 2 bases from V and 4 from J; bases not matched to a gene: 8. CDR3 size: 15 residues. CDR3 bases: TGTGCCAGCAGTTTAGGGGGGTCTAGCGGATACGAGCAGTACTTC. Protein: CASSLGGSSGYEQYF.

This clone was observed once. The rearrangement uses TRBV6-2 or TRBV6-3 and TRBJ1-5, with a tentative D call TRBD1 (5 bases). The germline gives CDR1 MNHEY, CDR2 SVGEGT. V lost 5 bases and J lost 0, with 11 bases in between. This CDR3 has 15 residues. The CDR3 is CASSRGRSSNQPQHF. The CDR3 DNA follows: TGTGCCAGCAGTCGGGGACGGTCTAGCAATCAGCCCCAGCATTTT.

This clone was seen only a few times. V is TRBV7-3 and J is TRBJ2-5; 12 nucleotides line up with TRBD2. V trimming: 4 bases; J trimming: 4 bases; junction bases outside the gene matches: 4. In germline, CDR1 is SGHTA, CDR2 FQGTGA. There are 15 residues in the CDR3. CDR3 sequence (DNA): TGTGCCAGCAGCTCCGGACTAGCGGGACGAGAGACCCAGTACTTC. It yields the protein CASSSGLAGRETQYF. Complete variable domain (other parts from reference TRBV7-3 and TRBJ2-5): GAGVSQTPSNKVTEKGKYVELRCDPISGHTALYWYRQSLGQGPEFLIYFQGTGAADDSGLPNDRFFAVRPEGSVSTLKIQRTERGDSAVYLCASSSGLAGRETQYFGPGTRLLVL.

The rearrangement links TRBV6-5 to TRBJ1-2; a possible D gene is TRBD1 (6 bases). CDR1 and CDR2 from the germline V gene are MNHEY and SVGAGI. V was cut by 0 bases and J by 4 bases, with 6 bases left in between. The CDR3 is made up of 13 amino acids. The CDR3 spells CASSYSQGYGYTF. CDR3 nucleotides: TGTGCCAGCAGTTACTCACAGGGCTATGGCTACACCTTC.